This T cell receptor beta chain was captured by sequencing in a study of T-cell memory formation after mild COVID-19. Study-wide background: Largely, TCR clusters stayed within a single donor. Study-level results: Day 15 to 85 contractors were CD4/CD8 balanced; later expanders leaned CD4+. SARS-CoV-2 specificity was not confirmed for second-wave clones peaking on day 37.

TCRdb redid the calling of the 5' RACE reads with MiXCR, one entry per CDR3 protein. The sample shows 150,000 or so distinct CDR3 sequences, approximately 15% of them seen only once. This clonotype turned up a few times. The antigen is undetermined. The CDR3 has 13 amino acids. Per the germline V gene, CDR1 is SGHKS and CDR2 is YYEKEE (reference sequence). V gave up 4 bases and J gave up 2 bases, with 8 bases separating them. This TCR was recovered from an adult woman who had mild COVID-19 (a few samples of this study predate the infection). Cell type and time point are not known. Sequencing was done on a sample of PBMCs or a T cell subset sorted from them (not recorded which). The chain carries TRBV5-5 and TRBJ2-3; D call uncertain. The CDR3 DNA sequence: TGTGCCAGCAGCCCCGTTCTCACAGATACGCAGTATTTT. Translation gives CASSPVLTDTQYF.